Listed below are T cell receptor beta chains from one sample, sequenced in a study of blood T cells in healthy people across ages. TCRdb reprocessed the 5' RACE reads via MiXCR and lists one record per CDR3 protein. The sample contains nearly 1 million distinct CDR3 sequences, roughly 51% of which appear only once. The material sequenced was blood. The receptors shown here come from a woman in her fifties or sixties in good health. The CDR3 runs from the conserved cysteine through the conserved F or W. Each record gives: V gene, D gene, clone size, J gene, CDR3 DNA, CDR3 protein. A D gene is named only where the DNA matches it firmly. A row's size may be missing; if present it is once, few, many or a size class.

>TRBV20-1|.|.|TRBJ2-1
TGCAGTGCACTTCGGGGAATCCGCTCCTACAATGAGCAGTTCTTC
CSALRGIRSYNEQFF
>TRBV12-3/TRBV12-4|TRBD2|.|TRBJ2-7
TGTGCCAGCAGTTATGGAGTAGCGGGACCCTACGAGCAGTACTTC
CASSYGVAGPYEQYF
>TRBV2|.|.|TRBJ2-4
TGTGCCAGCACAGCGGCATTAATGGAGCAGTACTTC
CASTAALMEQYF
>TRBV30|.|.|TRBJ2-3
TGTGCCTGGAGTCCCAGGAGGAGTCGTAGCACAGATACGCAGTATTTT
CAWSPRRSRSTDTQYF
>TRBV20-1|.|.|TRBJ2-7
TGCAGTGCTAGGTCCAGGCCTTGGGGCTACTACGAGCAGTACTTC
CSARSRPWGYYEQYF
>TRBV6-2/TRBV6-3|.|.|TRBJ2-5
TGTGCCAGCAGTTATTATTGGATTTCAGGGAGCGGAATCATCCACCAAGAGACCCAGTACTTC
CASSYYWISGSGIIHQETQYF
>TRBV12-3/TRBV12-4|TRBD1|.|TRBJ2-6
TGTGCCAGCAGCACGGTCGGGGGACAGGCCCTTTCTGGGGCCAACGTCCTGACTTTC
CASSTVGGQALSGANVLTF
>TRBV9|.|few|TRBJ2-1
TGTGCCAGCAGCAGCCGGGAAGCCGGCAATGAGCAGTTCTTC
CASSSREAGNEQFF
>TRBV4-2|TRBD2|.|TRBJ2-7
TGTGCCAGCAGCCAAGACGTCGGGACTAGCGGACACAATGAGCAGTACTTC
CASSQDVGTSGHNEQYF
>TRBV29-1|.|few|TRBJ2-7
TGCAGCGCGATGGGGTTTGAGGGCAGGGGACGCGGCTACGAGCAGTACTTC
CSAMGFEGRGRGYEQYF
>TRBV28|.|few|TRBJ2-5
TGTGCCAGCAGTAAGGCCCCAGTGGAGACCCAGTACTTC
CASSKAPVETQYF
>TRBV24-1|TRBD2|.|TRBJ2-1
TGTGCCACCAGTGACCCTAGGACTAGCGGGAATGAGCAGTTCTTC
CATSDPRTSGNEQFF
>TRBV7-2|.|.|TRBJ2-1
TGTGCCAGCAGCTCCTACAGATACAATGAGCAGTTCTTC
CASSSYRYNEQFF
>TRBV5-1|TRBD2|few|TRBJ2-1
TGCGCCAGCAGCTTCTCCCCGGGACTAGCGGCTAGTGAGCAGTTCTTC
CASSFSPGLAASEQFF
>TRBV2|.|.|TRBJ1-1
TGTGCCAGCAGTGATGCCCGGGGGCTTACTGAAGCTTTCTTT
CASSDARGLTEAFF
>TRBV6-2/TRBV6-3|.|.|TRBJ2-6
TGTGCCAGCAGACCGGGGGGCACAGGGGCCAACGTCCTGACTTTC
CASRPGGTGANVLTF